This is a list of T cell receptor beta chains from one sample in a study of Graves' ophthalmopathy and Graves' hyperthyroidism. MiXCR was run by TCRdb on the multiplex PCR reads, yielding one entry per CDR3 protein. Altogether about 700,000 distinct CDR3 sequences are present, about two fifths being singletons, with the ten largest covering roughly 3%. The specimen sequenced was peripheral blood. These receptors all come from an adult man with Graves' ophthalmopathy. Both conserved end residues are part of each CDR3. Each record gives: CDR3 protein, CDR3 DNA, clone size, D gene, V gene, CDR3 length, J gene. D genes are given only for firm matches. Rows may omit the clone size; those that give it use once, few, many or a size class.

cdr3_aa: CASSNRGETQYF
cdr3_nt: TGTGCCAGCAGCAACAGGGGAGAGACCCAGTACTTC
clone_size: few
d_call: TRBD1
v_call: TRBV2
cdr3_length: 12
j_call: TRBJ2-5

cdr3_aa: CSAPGGKNTEAFF
cdr3_nt: TGCAGTGCTCCCGGGGGCAAGAACACTGAAGCTTTCTTT
clone_size: few
d_call: -
v_call: TRBV20-1
cdr3_length: 13
j_call: TRBJ1-1

cdr3_aa: CASSSQGRRDGYTF
cdr3_nt: TGTGCCAGCAGCTCCCAGGGGCGGCGGGATGGCTACACCTTC
clone_size: few
d_call: -
v_call: TRBV5-6
cdr3_length: 14
j_call: TRBJ1-2

cdr3_aa: CASSLRGKLFF
cdr3_nt: TGTGCCAGCAGTTTACGGGGAAAACTGTTTTTT
clone_size: -
d_call: -
v_call: TRBV12-3/TRBV12-4
cdr3_length: 11
j_call: TRBJ1-4

cdr3_aa: CASSIDRGRTEAFF
cdr3_nt: TGTGCCAGTAGTATCGACAGAGGAAGAACTGAAGCTTTCTTT
clone_size: many
d_call: -
v_call: TRBV19
cdr3_length: 14
j_call: TRBJ1-1

cdr3_aa: CASSTSLAGGRETQYF
cdr3_nt: TGTGCCAGCAGCACCTCACTAGCGGGAGGGCGAGAGACCCAGTACTTC
clone_size: many
d_call: TRBD2
v_call: TRBV7-8
cdr3_length: 16
j_call: TRBJ2-5

cdr3_aa: CASSPGGRGLSPLHF
cdr3_nt: TGTGCCAGCAGCCCCGGGGGGAGGGGGCTTTCACCCCTCCACTTT
clone_size: many
d_call: TRBD1
v_call: TRBV5-4
cdr3_length: 15
j_call: TRBJ1-6

cdr3_aa: CASSLALVQETQYF
cdr3_nt: TGTGCCAGCAGCTTGGCTTTAGTTCAAGAGACCCAGTACTTC
clone_size: many
d_call: -
v_call: TRBV5-8
cdr3_length: 14
j_call: TRBJ2-5

cdr3_aa: CASTLTGLSPLHF
cdr3_nt: TGTGCCAGTACCTTGACAGGGCTCTCACCCCTCCACTTT
clone_size: -
d_call: TRBD1
v_call: TRBV19
cdr3_length: 13
j_call: TRBJ1-6

cdr3_aa: CVSSQGGLANSPLHF
cdr3_nt: TGTGTCAGCAGCCAAGGGGGTCTAGCGAATTCACCCCTCCACTTT
clone_size: -
d_call: -
v_call: TRBV9
cdr3_length: 15
j_call: TRBJ1-6

cdr3_aa: CASSLSTTGEAFF
cdr3_nt: TGTGCCAGCAGCTTATCGACAACGGGAGAAGCTTTCTTT
clone_size: -
d_call: -
v_call: TRBV7-9
cdr3_length: 13
j_call: TRBJ1-1

cdr3_aa: CARGYDRGDTEAFF
cdr3_nt: TGTGCCAGAGGGTATGACCGCGGGGACACTGAAGCTTTCTTT
clone_size: many
d_call: -
v_call: TRBV2
cdr3_length: 14
j_call: TRBJ1-1

cdr3_aa: CASSSLSGGRTRGNGYTF
cdr3_nt: TGTGCCAGTAGTTCCCTGAGTGGGGGCCGGACTCGGGGTAACGGCTACACCTTC
clone_size: -
d_call: -
v_call: TRBV19
cdr3_length: 18
j_call: TRBJ1-2

cdr3_aa: CASSLVGGHYGYTF
cdr3_nt: TGTGCCAGCAGCTTAGTGGGGGGCCATTATGGCTACACCTTC
clone_size: many
d_call: -
v_call: TRBV7-9
cdr3_length: 14
j_call: TRBJ1-2

cdr3_aa: CASRRQGATYEQYF
cdr3_nt: TGTGCCAGCAGAAGACAGGGGGCTACCTACGAGCAGTACTTC
clone_size: many
d_call: TRBD1
v_call: TRBV2
cdr3_length: 14
j_call: TRBJ2-7

cdr3_aa: CASSSITRWTEAFF
cdr3_nt: TGTGCCAGCAGCTCCATAACTAGATGGACTGAAGCTTTCTTT
clone_size: few
d_call: -
v_call: TRBV11-2
cdr3_length: 14
j_call: TRBJ1-1

cdr3_aa: CASSISAGGGGELFF
cdr3_nt: TGTGCCAGTAGTATAAGTGCAGGCGGGGGCGGGGAGCTGTTTTTT
clone_size: -
d_call: TRBD2
v_call: TRBV19
cdr3_length: 15
j_call: TRBJ2-2

cdr3_aa: CASIHTVKGKTGELFF
cdr3_nt: TGTGCCAGCATCCATACGGTTAAAGGGAAGACCGGGGAGCTGTTTTTT
clone_size: few
d_call: -
v_call: TRBV10-3
cdr3_length: 16
j_call: TRBJ2-2

cdr3_aa: CSVEPGGEETIYF
cdr3_nt: TGCAGCGTTGAACCAGGGGGCGAAGAGACCATATATTTT
clone_size: -
d_call: TRBD1
v_call: TRBV29-1
cdr3_length: 13
j_call: TRBJ1-3

cdr3_aa: CASSSRPNFEGETQYF
cdr3_nt: TGTGCCAGCAGCTCCCGGCCTAACTTCGAGGGGGAGACCCAGTACTTC
clone_size: many
d_call: -
v_call: TRBV11-2
cdr3_length: 16
j_call: TRBJ2-5

cdr3_aa: CASTPAGRYQETQYF
cdr3_nt: TGTGCCAGCACCCCGGCGGGGAGGTACCAAGAGACCCAGTACTTC
clone_size: few
d_call: -
v_call: TRBV7-2
cdr3_length: 15
j_call: TRBJ2-5

cdr3_aa: CASSSGQWYGYTF
cdr3_nt: TGTGCCAGTAGTTCGGGACAATGGTACGGCTACACCTTC
clone_size: many
d_call: -
v_call: TRBV19
cdr3_length: 13
j_call: TRBJ1-2

cdr3_aa: CASSRTGETQYF
cdr3_nt: TGTGCCAGCAGTAGGACGGGGGAGACCCAGTACTTC
clone_size: many
d_call: -
v_call: TRBV6-5
cdr3_length: 12
j_call: TRBJ2-5

cdr3_aa: CASSPLSGNTIYF
cdr3_nt: TGTGCCAGCAGCCCCCTCTCTGGAAACACCATATATTTT
clone_size: many
d_call: -
v_call: TRBV5-6
cdr3_length: 13
j_call: TRBJ1-3

cdr3_aa: CASSLGTVKTEAFF
cdr3_nt: TGTGCCAGCAGCTTAGGGACCGTGAAGACTGAAGCTTTCTTT
clone_size: many
d_call: -
v_call: TRBV7-2
cdr3_length: 14
j_call: TRBJ1-1

cdr3_aa: CASSDEAAGGGELFF
cdr3_nt: TGTGCCAGCAGTGACGAAGCAGCGGGAGGCGGGGAGCTGTTTTTT
clone_size: -
d_call: TRBD2
v_call: TRBV6-4
cdr3_length: 15
j_call: TRBJ2-2

cdr3_aa: CASSWAGNYSPLHF
cdr3_nt: TGTGCCAGCAGCTGGGCCGGGAATTATTCACCCCTCCACTTT
clone_size: many
d_call: -
v_call: TRBV2
cdr3_length: 14
j_call: TRBJ1-6

cdr3_aa: CAGQKQGTLFF
cdr3_nt: TGTGCCGGCCAAAAACAGGGGACACTGTTTTTT
clone_size: many
d_call: TRBD1
v_call: TRBV9
cdr3_length: 11
j_call: TRBJ1-4

cdr3_aa: CASSQVSGAGAFF
cdr3_nt: TGTGCCAGCAGCCAAGTTTCAGGGGCTGGGGCTTTCTTT
clone_size: many
d_call: -
v_call: TRBV14
cdr3_length: 13
j_call: TRBJ1-1

cdr3_aa: CASSQGVLPYEQYF
cdr3_nt: TGCGCCAGCAGCCAAGGGGTCCTGCCCTACGAGCAGTACTTC
clone_size: many
d_call: -
v_call: TRBV4-1
cdr3_length: 14
j_call: TRBJ2-7

cdr3_aa: CASSQPGQGNEKLFF
cdr3_nt: TGTGCCAGTAGCCAACCGGGACAGGGCAATGAAAAACTGTTTTTT
clone_size: many
d_call: TRBD1
v_call: TRBV19
cdr3_length: 15
j_call: TRBJ1-4

cdr3_aa: CASRDSANEQYF
cdr3_nt: TGTGCCTCCCGGGACAGTGCCAACGAGCAGTACTTC
clone_size: many
d_call: TRBD1
v_call: TRBV2
cdr3_length: 12
j_call: TRBJ2-7

cdr3_aa: CASSLNLRDEQYF
cdr3_nt: TGTGCCAGCAGTTTAAACTTACGGGACGAGCAGTACTTC
clone_size: few
d_call: -
v_call: TRBV27
cdr3_length: 13
j_call: TRBJ2-7

cdr3_aa: CASSFQGGDALAGELFF
cdr3_nt: TGTGCCAGCAGCTTCCAGGGAGGGGACGCCCTGGCCGGGGAGCTGTTTTTT
clone_size: -
d_call: TRBD2
v_call: TRBV7-8
cdr3_length: 17
j_call: TRBJ2-2

cdr3_aa: CASGLVLVSGTYEQYF
cdr3_nt: TGTGCTAGTGGTTTGGTTTTGGTCAGCGGAACCTACGAGCAGTACTTC
clone_size: few
d_call: -
v_call: TRBV12-5
cdr3_length: 16
j_call: TRBJ2-7

cdr3_aa: CAISERGTGTETQYF
cdr3_nt: TGTGCCATCAGTGAGAGGGGGACAGGGACGGAGACCCAGTACTTC
clone_size: many
d_call: TRBD1
v_call: TRBV10-3
cdr3_length: 15
j_call: TRBJ2-5

cdr3_aa: CASRPWDSQYGYTF
cdr3_nt: TGCGCCAGCAGGCCTTGGGACAGCCAGTATGGCTACACCTTC
clone_size: -
d_call: TRBD1
v_call: TRBV5-1
cdr3_length: 14
j_call: TRBJ1-2

cdr3_aa: CSVWDSSLTYEQYF
cdr3_nt: TGCAGCGTGTGGGACAGCTCCCTTACCTACGAGCAGTACTTC
clone_size: -
d_call: TRBD1
v_call: TRBV29-1
cdr3_length: 14
j_call: TRBJ2-7

cdr3_aa: CASSQFEETQYF
cdr3_nt: TGTGCCAGCAGCCAATTCGAAGAGACCCAGTACTTC
clone_size: many
d_call: -
v_call: TRBV14
cdr3_length: 12
j_call: TRBJ2-5

cdr3_aa: CASRASGLSTGELFF
cdr3_nt: TGTGCCAGCAGAGCTTCGGGACTTAGCACCGGGGAGCTGTTTTTT
clone_size: many
d_call: -
v_call: TRBV2
cdr3_length: 15
j_call: TRBJ2-2

cdr3_aa: CASSLIRNTEAFF
cdr3_nt: TGTGCCAGCAGCTTAATACGGAACACTGAAGCTTTCTTT
clone_size: many
d_call: -
v_call: TRBV11-1
cdr3_length: 13
j_call: TRBJ1-1

cdr3_aa: CAALLGTGYTEAFF
cdr3_nt: TGCGCCGCTCTCCTTGGGACAGGGTACACTGAAGCTTTCTTT
clone_size: many
d_call: TRBD1
v_call: TRBV29-1
cdr3_length: 14
j_call: TRBJ1-1

cdr3_aa: CASSPLVGEQFF
cdr3_nt: TGTGCCAGCAGCCCCCTGGTTGGCGAGCAGTTCTTC
clone_size: -
d_call: -
v_call: TRBV7-3
cdr3_length: 12
j_call: TRBJ2-1

cdr3_aa: CASSTGQRQETQYF
cdr3_nt: TGTGCCAGCAGCACAGGACAACGACAAGAGACCCAGTACTTC
clone_size: many
d_call: -
v_call: TRBV9
cdr3_length: 14
j_call: TRBJ2-5

cdr3_aa: CASSFTFGGGGAETQYF
cdr3_nt: TGTGCCAGCAGCTTTACGTTCGGGGGAGGCGGGGCGGAGACCCAGTACTTC
clone_size: many
d_call: -
v_call: TRBV11-2
cdr3_length: 17
j_call: TRBJ2-5

cdr3_aa: CASSSYLSYEQYF
cdr3_nt: TGTGCCAGCAGCTCCTACCTCTCCTACGAGCAGTACTTC
clone_size: -
d_call: -
v_call: TRBV7-8
cdr3_length: 13
j_call: TRBJ2-7

cdr3_aa: CSARGQGTEAFF
cdr3_nt: TGCAGTGCTAGGGGTCAGGGCACTGAAGCTTTCTTT
clone_size: many
d_call: -
v_call: TRBV20-1
cdr3_length: 12
j_call: TRBJ1-1

cdr3_aa: CASSAALQSYNEQFF
cdr3_nt: TGTGCCAGCAGTGCGGCGCTTCAATCCTACAATGAGCAGTTCTTC
clone_size: -
d_call: -
v_call: TRBV2
cdr3_length: 15
j_call: TRBJ2-1

cdr3_aa: CASSQFGGGMNTEAFF
cdr3_nt: TGTGCCAGCAGCCAATTCGGAGGAGGTATGAACACTGAAGCTTTCTTT
clone_size: few
d_call: -
v_call: TRBV16
cdr3_length: 16
j_call: TRBJ1-1

cdr3_aa: CASRPTSGRAPGETQYF
cdr3_nt: TGTGCCAGCAGACCGACTAGCGGGAGAGCCCCCGGGGAGACCCAGTACTTC
clone_size: many
d_call: TRBD2
v_call: TRBV2
cdr3_length: 17
j_call: TRBJ2-5